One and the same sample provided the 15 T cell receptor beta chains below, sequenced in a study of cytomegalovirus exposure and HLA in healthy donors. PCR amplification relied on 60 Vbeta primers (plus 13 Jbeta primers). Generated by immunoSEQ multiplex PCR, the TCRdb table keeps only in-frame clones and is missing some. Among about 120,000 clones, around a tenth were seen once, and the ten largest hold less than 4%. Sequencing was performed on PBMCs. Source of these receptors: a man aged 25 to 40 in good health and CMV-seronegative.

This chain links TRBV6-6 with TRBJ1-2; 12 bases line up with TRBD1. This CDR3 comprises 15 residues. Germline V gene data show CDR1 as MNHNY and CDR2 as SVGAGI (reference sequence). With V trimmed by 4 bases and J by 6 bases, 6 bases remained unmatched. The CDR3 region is CASSLDRDRGHGYTF. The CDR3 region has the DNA TGTGCCAGCAGTTTAGACCGGGACAGGGGGCATGGCTACACCTTC.

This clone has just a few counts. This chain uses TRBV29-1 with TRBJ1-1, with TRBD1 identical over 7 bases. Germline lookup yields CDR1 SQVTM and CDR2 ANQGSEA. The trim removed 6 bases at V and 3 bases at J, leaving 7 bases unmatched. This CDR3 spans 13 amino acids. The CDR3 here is CSVQKGQHTEAFF. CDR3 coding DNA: TGCAGCGTCCAGAAGGGACAGCACACTGAAGCTTTCTTT.

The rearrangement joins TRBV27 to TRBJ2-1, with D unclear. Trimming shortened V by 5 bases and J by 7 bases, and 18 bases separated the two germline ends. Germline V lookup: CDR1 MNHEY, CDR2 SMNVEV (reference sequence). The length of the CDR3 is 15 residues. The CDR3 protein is CASSPPTRPVNEQFF. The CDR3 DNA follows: TGTGCCAGCAGTCCCCCCACCCGCCCAGTGAATGAGCAGTTCTTC.

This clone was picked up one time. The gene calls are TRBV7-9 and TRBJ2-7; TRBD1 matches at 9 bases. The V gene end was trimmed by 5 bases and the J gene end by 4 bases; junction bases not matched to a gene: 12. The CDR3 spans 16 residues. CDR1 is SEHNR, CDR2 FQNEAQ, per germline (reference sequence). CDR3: CASSGPRTGAGYEQYF. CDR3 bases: TGTGCCAGCAGCGGACCCCGGACAGGGGCTGGGTACGAGCAGTACTTC.

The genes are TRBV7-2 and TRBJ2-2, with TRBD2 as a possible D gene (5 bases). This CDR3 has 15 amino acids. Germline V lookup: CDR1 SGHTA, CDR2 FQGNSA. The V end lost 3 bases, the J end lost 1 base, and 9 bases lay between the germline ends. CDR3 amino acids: CASSFGGLNTGELFF. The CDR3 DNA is TGTGCCAGCAGCTTTGGAGGTTTGAACACCGGGGAGCTGTTTTTT.

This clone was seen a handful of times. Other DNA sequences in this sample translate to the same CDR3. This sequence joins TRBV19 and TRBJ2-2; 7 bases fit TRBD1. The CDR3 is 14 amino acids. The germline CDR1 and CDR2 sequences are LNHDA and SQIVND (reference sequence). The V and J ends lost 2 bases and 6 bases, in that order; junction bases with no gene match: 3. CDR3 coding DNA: TGTGCCAGTAGTATAAACAGGGGTTCCGGGGAGCTGTTTTTT. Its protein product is CASSINRGSGELFF.

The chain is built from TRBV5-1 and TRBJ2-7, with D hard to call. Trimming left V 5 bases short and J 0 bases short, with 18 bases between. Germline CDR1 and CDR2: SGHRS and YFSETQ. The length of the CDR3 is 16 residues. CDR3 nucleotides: TGCGCCAGCAGTTACCAAGCGCGTCTAAGCTCCTACGAGCAGTACTTC. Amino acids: CASSYQARLSSYEQYF.

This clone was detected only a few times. CDR3 sequence (DNA): TGTGCCAGCAAAACAGGCAATCAGCCCCAGCATTTT. Translating it yields CASKTGNQPQHF. The rearrangement uses TRBV6-5 and TRBJ1-5; no clear D gene. Trimming took 7 bases from V and 2 from J, leaving 6 bases between them. CDR1 and CDR2 from the germline V gene are MNHEY and SVGAGI. This CDR3 contains 12 residues.

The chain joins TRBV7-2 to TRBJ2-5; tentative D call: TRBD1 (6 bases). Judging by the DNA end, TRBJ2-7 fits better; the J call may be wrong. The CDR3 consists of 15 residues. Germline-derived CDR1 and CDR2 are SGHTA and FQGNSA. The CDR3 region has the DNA TGTGCCAGCAGCTTAAAAACAGGGAGCTCCTACGAGCAGTACTTC. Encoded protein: CASSLKTGSSYEQYF.

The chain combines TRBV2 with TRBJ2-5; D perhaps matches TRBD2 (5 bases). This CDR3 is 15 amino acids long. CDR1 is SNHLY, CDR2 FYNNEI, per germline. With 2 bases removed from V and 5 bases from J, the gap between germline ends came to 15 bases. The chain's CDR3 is CASSENRAGGETQYF. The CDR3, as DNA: TGTGCCAGCAGTGAAAATAGGGCAGGCGGGGAGACCCAGTACTTC.

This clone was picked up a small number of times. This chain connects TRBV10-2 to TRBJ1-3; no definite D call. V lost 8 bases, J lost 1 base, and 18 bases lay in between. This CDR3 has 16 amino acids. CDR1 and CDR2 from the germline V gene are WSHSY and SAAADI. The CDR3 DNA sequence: TGCGCCAGCCTTCAGGTGGCATTCGAATCTGGAAACACCATATATTTT. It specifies CASLQVAFESGNTIYF.

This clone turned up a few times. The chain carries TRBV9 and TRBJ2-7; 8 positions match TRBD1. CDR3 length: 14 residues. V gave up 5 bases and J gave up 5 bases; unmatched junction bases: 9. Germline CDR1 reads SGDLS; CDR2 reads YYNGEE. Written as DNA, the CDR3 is TGTGCCAGCAGTGTTACGACAGGGGTGAACGAGCAGTACTTC. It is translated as CASSVTTGVNEQYF. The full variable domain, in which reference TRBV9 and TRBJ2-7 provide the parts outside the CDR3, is DSGVTQTPKHLITATGQRVTLRCSPRSGDLSVYWYQQSLDQGLQFLIQYYNGEERAKGNILERFSAQQFPDLHSELNLSSLELGDSALYFCASSVTTGVNEQYFGPGTRLTVT.

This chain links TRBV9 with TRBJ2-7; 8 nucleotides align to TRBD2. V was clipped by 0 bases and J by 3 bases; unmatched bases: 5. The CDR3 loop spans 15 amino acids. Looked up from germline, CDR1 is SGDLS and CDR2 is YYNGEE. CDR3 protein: CASSVGAGAYYEQYF. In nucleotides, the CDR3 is TGTGCCAGCAGCGTAGGAGCGGGGGCCTACTACGAGCAGTACTTC.

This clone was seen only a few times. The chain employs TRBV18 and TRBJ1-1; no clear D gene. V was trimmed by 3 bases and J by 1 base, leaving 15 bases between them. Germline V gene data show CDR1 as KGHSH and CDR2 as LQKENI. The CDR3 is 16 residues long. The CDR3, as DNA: TGTGCCAGCTCACCTCTGTTGTCCGGCGGGAACACTGAAGCTTTCTTT. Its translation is CASSPLLSGGNTEAFF. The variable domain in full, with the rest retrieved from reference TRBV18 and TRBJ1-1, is NAGVMQNPRHLVRRRGQEARLRCSPMKGHSHVYWYRQLPEEGLKFMVYLQKENIIDESGMPKERFSAEFPKEGPSILRIQQVVRGDSAAYFCASSPLLSGGNTEAFFGQGTRLTVV.

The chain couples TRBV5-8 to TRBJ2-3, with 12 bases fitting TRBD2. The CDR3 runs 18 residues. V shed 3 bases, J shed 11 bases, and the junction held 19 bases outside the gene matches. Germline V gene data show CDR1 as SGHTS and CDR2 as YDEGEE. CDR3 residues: CASSSPPASGRALVGQYF. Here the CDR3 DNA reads TGTGCCAGCAGCTCCCCACCGGCTAGCGGGAGGGCCCTGGTCGGGCAGTATTTT. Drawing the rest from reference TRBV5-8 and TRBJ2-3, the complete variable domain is EAGVTQSPTHLIKTRGQQATLRCSPISGHTSVYWYQQALGLGLQFLLWYDEGEERNRGNFPPRFSGRQFPNYSSELNVNALELEDSALYLCASSSPPASGRALVGQYFGPGTRLTVL.